Following are 10 T cell receptor beta chains from one sample sequenced in a study of shared clonotypes between healthy human individuals. Profiling relied on immunoSEQ multiplex PCR, and the TCRdb table lists in-frame clones only, not all of them. The repertoire has 2 million to 2.5 million clones, roughly 94% of them found once; the top ten carry approximately 1.2%. Naive CD8 cells comprised CD45RO-negative, CCR7-positively selected cells, excluding terminally differentiated effector memory CD45RA+ cells. Sequenced material: naive CD8+ T cells sorted from blood. The receptors stem from a man younger than 30 in good health.

This sequence joins TRBV5-6 and TRBJ2-6, with D hard to call. Germline V gene sequence: CDR1 SGHDT, CDR2 YYEEEE. The CDR3 sequence is 18 residues long. The V gene lost 1 base and the J gene lost 0 bases, with 14 bases spanning the gap. CDR3 amino acids: CASSLMIPASSGANVLTF. The CDR3 DNA is TGTGCCAGCAGCTTGATGATCCCAGCGAGCTCTGGGGCCAACGTCCTGACTTTC. Filled out from reference TRBV5-6 and TRBJ2-6, the complete variable domain reads DAGVTQSPTHLIKTRGQQVTLRCSPKSGHDTVSWYQQALGQGPQFIFQYYEEEERQRGNFPDRFSGHQFPNYSSELNVNALLLGDSALYLCASSLMIPASSGANVLTFGAGSRLTVL.

The chain uses TRBV30 and TRBJ2-2; the D is unclear. CDR1 and CDR2 (germline): GTSNPN, SVGIG (reference sequence). The CDR3 covers 13 residues. V shed 4 bases and J shed 1 base, with 7 bases lying between them. In DNA form, the CDR3 reads TGTGCCTGGACCCCGAGGAACACCGGGGAGCTGTTTTTT. Protein product: CAWTPRNTGELFF.

This clone was seen once. The V and J genes are TRBV19 and TRBJ2-1; 10 bases line up with TRBD2. Germline V lookup: CDR1 LNHDA, CDR2 SQIVND (reference sequence). The CDR3 loop spans 16 amino acids. V trimming: 5 bases; J trimming: 7 bases; junction bases outside the gene matches: 11. The CDR3 bases are TGTGCCAGTAGTGACTACCTAGCGGGAGAGGAAAATGAGCAGTTCTTC. Its protein is CASSDYLAGEENEQFF.

The V gene is TRBV6-5, the J gene TRBJ1-6, with TRBD1 matching 8 bases. This CDR3 comprises 14 residues. J gave up 6 bases and V 5 bases, and 3 bases lay outside the gene matches. Germline values: CDR1 MNHEY, CDR2 SVGAGI. The CDR3 nucleotides are TGTGCCAGCAGTGGCACAGGGGGTAATTCACCCCTCCACTTT. This codes for CASSGTGGNSPLHF.

The chain uses TRBV5-6 and TRBJ2-7; 7 bases match TRBD1. Unmatched junction bases numbered 6, after V lost 0 bases and J lost 3 bases. Looked up from germline, CDR1 is SGHDT and CDR2 is YYEEEE. This CDR3 is 15 amino acids long. CDR3 in amino acids: CASSLAGTVYYEQYF. CDR3 nucleotides: TGTGCCAGCAGCTTGGCGGGGACAGTCTACTACGAGCAGTACTTC.

The rearrangement joins TRBV27 to TRBJ2-3; tentatively, D is TRBD2 (5 bases). The CDR3 consists of 15 residues. CDR1 and CDR2 (germline): MNHEY, SMNVEV (reference sequence). The V end lost 3 bases, the J end lost 0 bases, and 10 bases lay between the germline ends. CDR3 DNA sequence: TGTGCCAGCAGTTTGGCTAGCTCCAGCACAGATACGCAGTATTTT. This gives the protein CASSLASSSTDTQYF.

J is TRBJ2-7 and V is TRBV6-1, with 7 bases lining up with TRBD1. The CDR3 has 13 amino acids. Germline CDR1 MNHNS, CDR2 SASEGT. V gave up 3 bases and J gave up 3 bases; unmatched junction bases: 2. The CDR3 reads CASSEGQFYEQYF. CDR3 coding DNA: TGTGCCAGCAGTGAGGGACAGTTCTACGAGCAGTACTTC.

The rearrangement uses TRBV28 and TRBJ2-1; 10 bases match TRBD2. This CDR3 region has 14 residues. CDR1 and CDR2 from the germline V gene are MDHEN and SYDVKM. Losses at the gene ends were 6 bases for V and 8 bases for J; bases not matched to a gene: 7. CDR3 DNA sequence: TGTGCCAGCAGCACTAGCGGGGCTTTTCATGAGCAGTTCTTC. This sequence encodes CASSTSGAFHEQFF.

The chain has TRBV9 and TRBJ2-7; TRBD1 agrees at 10 bases. Trimming cost V 3 bases and J 3 bases; bases outside gene matches: 9. The CDR3 consists of 16 residues. Germline assignment: CDR1 SGDLS and CDR2 YYNGEE. The DNA of the CDR3 is TGTGCCAGCAGCGCCGGACCCGGGACAGGGGTCTACGAGCAGTACTTC. Translating gives CASSAGPGTGVYEQYF.

The chain employs TRBV30 and TRBJ2-1; D is unresolved. This CDR3 is 12 amino acids long. CDR1 and CDR2 (germline): GTSNPN, SVGIG (reference sequence). Trimming took 3 bases from V and 8 from J, leaving 11 bases between them. CDR3 nucleotide sequence: TGTGCCTGGAGCCCGGCACTCCATGAGCAGTTCTTC. As protein: CAWSPALHEQFF.